The 25 T cell receptor beta chains in this list originate from one sample, sequenced in a study of blood T cell repertoires in COVID-19 (dated by TCRdb to 2019 to 2021). The protocol used for the library was the immunoSEQ multiplex PCR assay. The table comes from immuneACCESS by way of TCRdb, which keeps in-frame sequences with V and J called. Part of the clones is missing from these tables; in studies checked, under half for an unresolved V gene and the rest for unknown reasons. In all, the sample holds 150,000 to 200,000 clones, and over 75% of those were seen once. Under 3.5% of the sample belongs to the ten largest clones. Material: peripheral blood. Receptors were obtained from a man between 60 and 75 years old with acute or convalescent COVID-19.

J is TRBJ2-1 and V is TRBV24-1; a possible D gene is TRBD1 (5 bases). Trimming removed 0 bases at V and 1 base at J, with 9 bases between. This CDR3 has 16 residues. Germline V CDR1 and CDR2: KGHDR, SFDVKD. For the CDR3, the DNA is TGTGCCACCAGTGATTTGAGGGGCGGTTCCTACAATGAGCAGTTCTTC. Translating gives CATSDLRGGSYNEQFF.

The chain has TRBV7-3 and TRBJ2-1; no firm D call. CDR3 size: 10 residues. Germline CDR1 reads SGHTA; CDR2 reads FQGTGA. V shed 5 bases and J shed 12 bases, with 8 bases lying between them. The CDR3 nucleotides read TGTGCCAGCAGCCCCTCCCGGCAGTTCTTC. Amino acid sequence: CASSPSRQFF.

V and J are TRBV7-2 and TRBJ2-1; TRBD2 matches at 9 bases. CDR1 SGHTA and CDR2 FQGNSA come from the germline V gene. CDR3 length equals 16 residues. The ends lost 5 bases at V and 9 bases at J; junction bases unmatched: 14. This CDR3 reads CASSPHSGRPGVEQFF. CDR3 DNA sequence: TGTGCCAGCAGCCCCCATAGCGGGAGACCCGGGGTTGAGCAGTTCTTC.

The chain couples TRBV9 to TRBJ1-6, with 7 bases aligning to TRBD1. Germline CDR1 and CDR2: SGDLS and YYNGEE. The CDR3 runs 15 residues. V shed 2 bases and J 6 bases; nucleotides not matched to a gene: 5. CDR3 residues: CASSVGQVANSPLHF. CDR3 nucleotides: TGTGCCAGCAGCGTCGGACAGGTGGCTAATTCACCCCTCCACTTT.

V gene TRBV9 combines with J gene TRBJ2-7; 7 positions match TRBD1. This CDR3 comprises 15 residues. The germline V gene encodes CDR1 SGDLS and CDR2 YYNGEE. Trimming took 0 bases from V and 4 from J; bases not matched to a gene: 7. CDR3 protein: CASSVGPDRTYEQYF. CDR3 nucleotide sequence: TGTGCCAGCAGCGTAGGCCCGGACAGGACATACGAGCAGTACTTC.

This chain links TRBV6-5 with TRBJ2-3; the D gene is possibly TRBD1 (5 bases). The length of the CDR3 is 15 residues. V lost 0 bases and J lost 2, with 9 bases in between. Germline CDR1 MNHEY, CDR2 SVGAGI. The CDR3 loop is CASSYSRQLTDTQYF. For the CDR3, the DNA is TGTGCCAGCAGTTACTCCCGACAGCTCACAGATACGCAGTATTTT.

The J gene is TRBJ2-7, the V gene TRBV7-2; weak D call: TRBD2 (5 bases). This CDR3 is built from 12 residues. Per germline, CDR1 SGHTA and CDR2 FQGNSA. Trimming shortened V by 5 bases and J by 5 bases, and 10 bases separated the two germline ends. The CDR3 loop reads CASSLLGNEQYF. The CDR3, as DNA: TGTGCCAGCAGCCTACTCGGGAACGAGCAGTACTTC.

The V call is TRBV6-4, the J call TRBJ2-7; 8 nucleotides align to TRBD1. Trimming took 8 bases from V and 3 from J; bases not matched to a gene: 9. Per the germline V gene, CDR1 is MRHNA and CDR2 is SNTAGT. The CDR3 has 14 residues. The DNA of the CDR3 is TGTGCCAGCTCCGGGACAGGCACAGTCTACGAGCAGTACTTC. This sequence encodes CASSGTGTVYEQYF.

The chain has TRBV25-1 and TRBJ2-7; maybe TRBD2 (6 bases). V dropped 6 bases and J dropped 2 bases, with 17 bases sitting between them. The CDR3 length is 15 residues. Germline V CDR1 and CDR2: MGHDK, SYGVNS. CDR3 in amino acids: CASSSTGDSAYEQYF. CDR3 DNA sequence: TGTGCCAGCAGCTCCACGGGGGACTCCGCCTACGAGCAGTACTTC.

V is TRBV24-1 and J is TRBJ2-1; 8 positions agree with TRBD1. The germline gives CDR1 KGHDR, CDR2 SFDVKD. This CDR3 is 14 amino acids long. Trimming took 2 bases from V and 6 from J; bases not matched to a gene: 2. The CDR3 coding sequence is TGTGCCACCAGTGATTCGGACAGGGCCAATGAGCAGTTCTTC. Its protein product is CATSDSDRANEQFF.

The V and J genes are TRBV19 and TRBJ1-6; TRBD1 is a possible D gene (6 bases). The CDR3 consists of 14 residues. The germline V gene encodes CDR1 LNHDA and CDR2 SQIVND (reference sequence). V was cut by 3 bases and J by 9 bases, with 12 bases left in between. CDR3 bases: TGTGCCAGTAGTATTTCAGGGGTCGGTTCACCCCTCCACTTT. This sequence encodes CASSISGVGSPLHF.

The chain carries TRBV19 and TRBJ1-5; maybe TRBD1 (6 bases). Germline CDR1 LNHDA, CDR2 SQIVND (reference sequence). V lost 2 bases, J lost 7 bases, and 12 bases lay in between. CDR3 size: 14 residues. In nucleotides, the CDR3 is TGTGCCAGTAGTATACCGGGGGGCAGGCAGCCCCAGCATTTT. Protein product: CASSIPGGRQPQHF.

The chain uses TRBV12-5 and TRBJ2-1, with 14 bases aligning to TRBD2. Trimming took 6 bases from V and 0 from J; bases not matched to a gene: 7. Germline V gene data show CDR1 as LGHNT and CDR2 as FRNRAP. The CDR3 has 18 residues. The CDR3 DNA reads TGTGCTAGTGGCCAACCGGGACTAGCGGGAGTCTCCTACAATGAGCAGTTCTTC. Translating it yields CASGQPGLAGVSYNEQFF.

This chain joins TRBV11-2 and TRBJ2-2, with a possible D match to TRBD1 (5 bases). The V gene lost 1 base and the J gene lost 0 bases, with 9 bases spanning the gap. Germline assignment: CDR1 SGHAT and CDR2 FQNNGV. CDR3 length: 16 amino acids. The CDR3 spells CASSLVGVANTGELFF. The CDR3 bases are TGTGCCAGCAGCTTAGTAGGGGTCGCGAACACCGGGGAGCTGTTTTTT.

The V gene is TRBV28, the J gene TRBJ2-7; D perhaps matches TRBD1 (5 bases). Germline V CDR1 and CDR2: MDHEN, SYDVKM. The V gene lost 5 bases and the J gene lost 6 bases, with 23 bases spanning the gap. The CDR3 extends over 16 amino acids. CDR3 DNA sequence: TGTGCCAGCAGTCCCGGACAATTCGGCCTCCAGGGCGAGCAGTACTTC. It specifies CASSPGQFGLQGEQYF.

The CDR3 reads CASSLYTGELFF. In DNA, the CDR3 is TGTGCCAGCAGTCTTTACACCGGGGAGCTGTTTTTT. The genes are TRBV28 and TRBJ2-2; D gene ambiguous. The CDR3 contains 12 residues. Trimming pared 5 bases from V and 3 bases from J, leaving 4 bases between. From germline, CDR1 is MDHEN and CDR2 SYDVKM.

The chain uses TRBV18 and TRBJ2-2, with a weak D call TRBD2 (6 bases). There are 16 residues in the CDR3. The germline V gene encodes CDR1 KGHSH and CDR2 LQKENI. V was clipped by 6 bases and J by 2 bases, with 16 bases between them. CDR3 residues: CASSPTPGANTGELFF. The CDR3 DNA reads as TGTGCCAGCTCTCCTACGCCGGGAGCAAACACCGGGGAGCTGTTTTTT.

V usage is TRBV7-6 and J usage is TRBJ2-2; weak D call: TRBD1 (5 bases). The CDR3 extends over 16 amino acids. Germline loops: CDR1 SGHVS, CDR2 FNYEAQ. V lost 6 bases, J lost 0 bases, and 14 bases lay in between. This chain's CDR3 is CASRHGSGTNTGELFF. CDR3 DNA: TGTGCCAGCAGACACGGATCAGGGACGAACACCGGGGAGCTGTTTTTT.

J is TRBJ2-1 and V is TRBV28; 10 bases are shared with TRBD2. The V segment lost 2 bases and the J segment 6 bases; nucleotides outside the gene matches: 1. Germline CDR1 reads MDHEN; CDR2 reads SYDVKM. This CDR3 has 14 amino acids. CDR3 sequence (DNA): TGTGCCAGCAGTTTACTAGCGGGAGCCAATGAGCAGTTCTTC. Amino acid sequence: CASSLLAGANEQFF.

The chain uses TRBV4-2 and TRBJ2-5; 11 nucleotides line up with TRBD2. V lost 3 bases to trimming and J lost 5 bases; unmatched junction nucleotides: 11. Germline CDR1 is LGHNA and CDR2 is YNFKEQ. CDR3 length equals 17 residues. For the CDR3, the DNA is TGTGCCAGCAGCCAGTCCTCAACTAGCGGGAGAGGCGAGACCCAGTACTTC. Encoded protein: CASSQSSTSGRGETQYF.

CDR3 sequence reads: CASSYTTRSVTGELFF. DNA of the CDR3: TGTGCCAGCAGTTACACGACTAGAAGCGTCACCGGGGAGCTGTTTTTT. The chain has TRBV6-5 and TRBJ2-2; the D gene is possibly TRBD2 (6 bases). This CDR3 region has 16 residues. Trimming removed 2 bases from V and 4 bases from J, with 14 bases in between. Germline CDR1 is MNHEY and CDR2 is SVGAGI.

The chain has TRBV5-4 and TRBJ2-2, with D maybe TRBD2 (6 bases). Germline CDR1 SGHNT, CDR2 YYREEE (reference sequence). Trimming left V 2 bases short and J 5 bases short, with 13 bases between. The CDR3 is made up of 15 amino acids. The CDR3 DNA sequence: TGTGCCAGCAGCTTCACTAGCTCCGGGACCGGGGAGCTGTTTTTT. Translated: CASSFTSSGTGELFF. Supplemented by reference TRBV5-4 and TRBJ2-2, the full variable domain reads ETGVTQSPTHLIKTRGQQVTLRCSSQSGHNTVSWYQQALGQGPQFIFQYYREEENGRGNFPPRFSGLQFPNYSSELNVNALELDDSALYLCASSFTSSGTGELFFGEGSRLTVL.

This sequence joins TRBV6-5 and TRBJ2-7; perhaps TRBD2 as D (6 bases). This CDR3 region has 11 residues. The germline V gene encodes CDR1 MNHEY and CDR2 SVGAGI. V lost 8 bases and J 6 bases, leaving 11 bases between the germline ends. This chain's CDR3 is CASRGSPEQYF. DNA of the CDR3: TGTGCCAGCCGGGGGTCCCCCGAGCAGTACTTC.

V is TRBV24-1 and J is TRBJ2-1; D gene ambiguous. There are 12 residues in the CDR3. Germline-derived CDR1 and CDR2 are KGHDR and SFDVKD. Trimming cost V 4 bases and J 8 bases, with 8 bases left between them. In DNA form, the CDR3 reads TGTGCCACCAGTGACCGCAGCGATGAGCAGTTCTTC. Translated: CATSDRSDEQFF.

The V and J genes are TRBV5-1 and TRBJ2-3; the match to TRBD2 covers 10 bases. V gave up 3 bases and J gave up 3 bases; unmatched junction bases: 10. The CDR3 is made up of 17 amino acids. The germline V gene encodes CDR1 SGHRS and CDR2 YFSETQ. Here the CDR3 DNA reads TGCGCCAGCAGCTCTAGCGGGAGCTCCCGGATGACAGATACGCAGTATTTT. Its translation is CASSSSGSSRMTDTQYF. The entire variable domain, with the rest obtained from reference TRBV5-1 and TRBJ2-3, is as follows: KAGVTQTPRYLIKTRGQQVTLSCSPISGHRSVSWYQQTPGQGLQFLFEYFSETQRNKGNFPGRFSGRQFSNSRSEMNVSTLELGDSALYLCASSSSGSSRMTDTQYFGPGTRLTVL.